This TCR beta chain emerged from a study of cytomegalovirus exposure and HLA in healthy donors. Remarks on this clone: Its antigen is currently unknown.

Study-wide findings and caveats: Evidence from a later analysis indicated that most CMV-associated TCR beta chains looked HLA-restricted.

Germline V gene data show CDR1 as SGHNT and CDR2 as YYREEE (reference sequence). The CDR3 covers 15 residues. V was cut by 0 bases and J by 1 base, with 8 bases left in between. The PCR used 60 Vbeta and 13 Jbeta primers. Methods used by the authors: In a later analysis, of about 80 million unique beta chains, 9 million to 11 million appeared in at least two donors. The repertoire was sequenced with immunoSEQ multiplex PCR; TCRdb's copy has only in-frame clones and lacks some. Clone size and the V and J calls come from that table; the DNA yielded D and trimming. Of under 110,000 clones in the sample, around 75% were seen once.

The sample was PBMCs. The clonotype was recovered from a male donor in good health and CMV-seropositive. V is TRBV5-4 and J is TRBJ1-5, with unresolved D. CDR3 residues: CASSLAPGSNQPQHF. The CDR3 DNA follows: TGTGCCAGCAGCTTGGCCCCAGGCAGCAATCAGCCCCAGCATTTT.